A single sample gave rise to the 24 T cell receptor beta chains below, sequenced in a study of regulatory T cells in long-lasting Graves disease. The time point here: newly diagnosed GD, antithyroid drugs for less than 3 months. PBMC-extracted RNA yielded the TCR library. Through Arm-PCR of CDR3 regions and iRepertoire HTBI primers, TCR beta libraries were built. TCRdb analysed the multiplex PCR reads with MiXCR anew, one entry per CDR3 protein. The table has roughly 350,000 distinct CDR3 sequences, about 17% seen once. These data also formed part of another study, on T cells in Graves' hyperthyroidism and ophthalmopathy.

Sequenced here: peripheral blood mononuclear cells (PBMCs), sampled at new diagnosis, from a patient treated with antithyroid drugs. These receptors all stem from a woman aged 18-35 years with Graves disease.

V is TRBV19 and J is TRBJ1-5, with 8 bases identical to TRBD1. Germline V gene sequence: CDR1 LNHDA, CDR2 SQIVND (reference sequence). The V segment lost 7 bases and the J segment 6 bases; nucleotides outside the gene matches: 11. The CDR3 loop spans 15 amino acids. Here the CDR3 reads CASTATGQGGQPQHF. CDR3 DNA: TGTGCCAGTACGGCCACCGGACAGGGAGGTCAGCCCCAGCATTTT. Full variable domain (rest looked up from reference TRBV19 and TRBJ1-5): DGGITQSPKYLFRKEGQNVTLSCEQNLNHDAMYWYRQDPGQGLRLIYYSQIVNDFQKGDIAEGYSVSREKKESFPLTVTSAQKNPTAFYLCASTATGQGGQPQHFGDGTRLSIL.

This clonotype was recorded a few times. Just one base apart from a much larger clone, this may be a read error. The chain recombines TRBV7-2 with TRBJ1-5, with unresolved D. The CDR3 is made up of 14 amino acids. Germline CDR1 and CDR2: SGHTA and FQGNSA. The CDR3 spells CANSLEQYNQPQHF. CDR3 coding DNA: TGTGCCAACAGCTTAGAACAGTACAATCAGCCCCAGCATTTT.

This sequence joins TRBV6-1 and TRBJ2-5; D not certain. Germline CDR1 and CDR2: MNHNS and SASEGT. V was trimmed by 6 bases and J by 0 bases, leaving 8 bases between them. This CDR3 is 13 amino acids long. CDR3 protein: CASSSTYQETQYF. The CDR3 DNA reads TGTGCCAGCAGCTCCACGTACCAAGAGACCCAGTACTTC.

The rearrangement joins TRBV9 to TRBJ2-5; weak D call: TRBD2 (7 bases). V dropped 0 bases and J dropped 7 bases, with 10 bases sitting between them. The CDR3 has 13 amino acids. The germline V gene has CDR1 SGDLS and CDR2 YYNGEE. This chain's CDR3 is CASSVEGGGTQYF. The CDR3 coding sequence is TGTGCCAGCAGCGTAGAGGGGGGGGGGACCCAGTACTTC.

The V call is TRBV6-1, the J call TRBJ1-4, with 8 bases fitting TRBD1. With V trimmed by 5 bases and J by 11 bases, 4 bases remained unmatched. CDR3 length: 12 residues. Germline-derived CDR1 and CDR2 are MNHNS and SASEGT. Here the CDR3 reads CASSHDRGKLFF. The CDR3 DNA sequence: TGTGCCAGCAGTCACGACAGGGGCAAACTGTTTTTT.

This clonotype occurred many times. The chain links TRBV5-1 to TRBJ2-5; D perhaps matches TRBD1 (6 bases). Germline lookup yields CDR1 SGHRS and CDR2 YFSETQ. This CDR3 region has 16 residues. The V gene lost 1 base and the J gene lost 2 bases, with 15 bases spanning the gap. The CDR3 DNA reads TGCGCCAGCAGCTTGACTTACAGGGACATACAAGAGACCCAGTACTTC. Translation gives CASSLTYRDIQETQYF.

Worth noting for this clonotype: A much larger clone differs by one base, so this may be a read error. The chain is built from TRBV28 and TRBJ2-2; D not certain. The germline V gene encodes CDR1 MDHEN and CDR2 SYDVKM. This CDR3 has 19 amino acids. The CDR3 here is CASGLGAFATLTNTGELFF. Here the CDR3 DNA reads TGTGCCAGCGGTTTAGGAGCCTTCGCCACACTGACGAACACCGGGGAGCTGTTTTTT.

Details on this clonotype: A much larger clone lies one base from this, so it may be a read error. This chain uses TRBV20-1 with TRBJ2-7, with 9 nucleotides matching TRBD1. Looked up from germline, CDR1 is DFQATT and CDR2 is SNEGSKA (reference sequence). This CDR3 has 15 residues. The CDR3, as DNA: TGCAGTACTAGAGATAAGGGGACAGGGCGTTACGAGCAGTACTTC. Translating it yields CSTRDKGTGRYEQYF.

Many counts were recorded for this clonotype. V usage is TRBV7-2 and J usage is TRBJ2-3; TRBD2 agrees at 10 bases. Trimming cost V 0 bases and J 4 bases; bases outside gene matches: 10. CDR3 length equals 18 residues. Germline values: CDR1 SGHTA, CDR2 FQGNSA. The CDR3 coding sequence is TGTGCCAGCAGCTTAGCGACCGCTAGCGGGGGTGGCGCAGATACGCAGTATTTT. Amino acids: CASSLATASGGGADTQYF. The full variable domain, in which reference TRBV7-2 and TRBJ2-3 provide the parts outside the CDR3, is GAGVSQSPSNKVTEKGKDVELRCDPISGHTALYWYRQSLGQGLEFLIYFQGNSAPDKSGLPSDRFSAERTGGSVSTLTIQRTQQEDSAVYLCASSLATASGGGADTQYFGPGTRLTVL.

Ten or more counts support this clonotype. This rearrangement joins TRBV29-1 to TRBJ2-5, with 10 bases identical to TRBD2. Trimming at V came to 2 bases and at J to 2 bases, leaving 8 bases not matched to a gene. The CDR3 has 16 amino acids. Germline-derived CDR1 and CDR2 are SQVTM and ANQGSEA. The CDR3 protein is CSVEFSSGSNQETQYF. DNA of the CDR3: TGCAGCGTTGAATTCTCTAGCGGGAGTAATCAAGAGACCCAGTACTTC.

There are many counts of this clonotype. V usage is TRBV3-1 and J usage is TRBJ2-5; D unresolved. The CDR3 spans 15 residues. The germline V gene encodes CDR1 LGHDT and CDR2 YNNKEL (reference sequence). V was trimmed by 2 bases and J by 5 bases, leaving 15 bases between them. The DNA for the CDR3 is TGTGCCAGCAGCCAAACCACTACTCCCGGGGAGACCCAGTACTTC. Its translation: CASSQTTTPGETQYF.

As for this clonotype: Relative to the germline gene, one junction end is altered; a read error may explain this. The chain carries TRBV2 and TRBJ1-1, with D uncertain. This CDR3 comprises 13 residues. The germline CDR1 and CDR2 sequences are SNHLY and FYNNEI. CDR3 loop: CASREGPSTEAFF. The CDR3 DNA sequence: TGTGCCAGCAGGGAAGGACCCAGCACTGAAGCTTTCTTT.

This clonotype was seen at least ten times. This chain links TRBV5-1 with TRBJ2-5; D may correspond to TRBD1 or TRBD2 (5 bases each). V lost 4 bases and J lost 5, with 12 bases in between. CDR1 is SGHRS and CDR2 is YFSETQ in the germline V gene. CDR3 length: 13 residues. CDR3 sequence (DNA): TGCGCCAGCAGCCTCAGAGGGGACGAGACCCAGTACTTC. This translates into CASSLRGDETQYF. The entire variable domain, with the rest obtained from reference TRBV5-1 and TRBJ2-5, is as follows: KAGVTQTPRYLIKTRGQQVTLSCSPISGHRSVSWYQQTPGQGLQFLFEYFSETQRNKGNFPGRFSGRQFSNSRSEMNVSTLELGDSALYLCASSLRGDETQYFGPGTRLLVL.

This clonotype was observed at least ten times. V usage is TRBV6-1 and J usage is TRBJ2-1; no clear D. This CDR3 contains 15 residues. The V gene lost 4 bases and the J gene lost 3 bases, with 13 bases spanning the gap. Germline CDR1 MNHNS, CDR2 SASEGT. The CDR3 sequence is CASSGVIPFYNEQFF. CDR3 nucleotide sequence: TGTGCCAGCAGTGGTGTAATTCCATTCTACAATGAGCAGTTCTTC.

The chain joins TRBV7-2 to TRBJ1-2, with D possibly being TRBD1 (6 bases). Germline V CDR1 and CDR2: SGHTA, FQGNSA. V lost 1 base to trimming and J lost 2 bases, with 23 bases between them. The CDR3 has 19 residues. The CDR3 coding sequence is TGTGCCAGCAGCTTAGTCGGGAGGGGGTCGGACAAAGGAAACTATGGCTACACCTTC. Translating gives CASSLVGRGSDKGNYGYTF.

This clonotype was seen many times. The chain combines TRBV20-1 with TRBJ2-7; no clear D gene. Trimming cost V 0 bases and J 3 bases, with 9 bases left between them. Germline CDR1 DFQATT, CDR2 SNEGSKA (reference sequence). The CDR3 loop spans 13 amino acids. The CDR3 DNA follows: TGCAGTGCTAGAGATGACACCGACTACGAGCAGTACTTC. Translation: CSARDDTDYEQYF.

In this sample, this clonotype turned up many times. The V gene is TRBV5-1, the J gene TRBJ1-1, with 8 nucleotides matching TRBD1. With 2 bases clipped from V and 1 base from J, the junction kept 4 bases outside the gene matches. The CDR3 consists of 15 residues. Looked up from germline, CDR1 is SGHRS and CDR2 is YFSETQ. CDR3 amino acids: CASSLRQGTNTEAFF. In DNA, the CDR3 is TGCGCCAGCAGCTTACGACAGGGGACGAACACTGAAGCTTTCTTT.

The chain links TRBV5-5 to TRBJ2-3; tentatively, D is TRBD2 (5 bases). This CDR3 has 16 residues. The germline V and J ends were trimmed by 0 bases and 1 base, with 12 bases remaining between them. Germline V gives CDR1 SGHKS, CDR2 YYEKEE (reference sequence). In DNA, the CDR3 is TGTGCCAGCAGCTTGGCCTCCACGAGGGGCACAGATACGCAGTATTTT. It codes for CASSLASTRGTDTQYF.

There are a few counts of this clonotype. V is TRBV7-2 and J is TRBJ2-2; the D gene could be TRBD1 or TRBD2 (5 bases each). Germline-derived CDR1 and CDR2 are SGHTA and FQGNSA. The V and J ends lost 6 bases and 1 base respectively, with 9 bases between them. The length of the CDR3 is 14 residues. CDR3 in amino acids: CASRWDGNTGELFF. The CDR3 DNA sequence: TGTGCCAGCAGATGGGACGGGAACACCGGGGAGCTGTTTTTT.

In this sample, this clonotype turned up a few times. The V call is TRBV6-1, the J call TRBJ2-6; 7 bases map to TRBD2. The CDR3 is made up of 13 amino acids. CDR1 is MNHNS, CDR2 SASEGT, per germline. The V segment lost 6 bases and the J segment 5 bases; nucleotides outside the gene matches: 1. The CDR3 is CASSGTRANVLTF. As DNA, the CDR3 is TGTGCCAGCAGCGGGACTAGGGCCAACGTCCTGACTTTC.

The J gene is TRBJ1-1, the V gene TRBV27; D remains unclear. CDR3 length: 14 amino acids. Trimming shortened V by 8 bases and J by 0 bases, and 13 bases separated the two germline ends. CDR1 MNHEY and CDR2 SMNVEV come from the germline V gene (reference sequence). CDR3 bases: TGTGCCAGCTATTTACAAGGATTGAACACTGAAGCTTTCTTT. Translated, it gives CASYLQGLNTEAFF.

This sequence joins TRBV27 and TRBJ2-6; TRBD1 aligns across 9 bases. Germline lookup yields CDR1 MNHEY and CDR2 SMNVEV (reference sequence). V was clipped by 4 bases and J by 3 bases; unmatched bases: 7. The CDR3 covers 17 residues. CDR3 sequence reads: CASSSPGQGSGANVLTF. CDR3 in DNA: TGTGCCAGCAGTTCCCCGGGACAGGGAAGTGGGGCCAACGTCCTGACTTTC.

This clonotype was observed many times. The chain carries TRBV7-3 and TRBJ2-7, with a tentative D call TRBD1 (5 bases). The CDR3 extends over 15 amino acids. The germline V gene has CDR1 SGHTA and CDR2 FQGTGA. Trimming pared 8 bases from V and 3 bases from J, leaving 20 bases between. The CDR3 region has the DNA TGTGCCAGCTCCCCGGCTAGGACACGTTTCTACGAGCAGTACTTC. It translates to CASSPARTRFYEQYF.

This clonotype was seen more than once but under ten times. The rearrangement joins TRBV5-1 to TRBJ2-5; 10 nucleotides align to TRBD2. J gave up 5 bases and V 2 bases, and 6 bases lay outside the gene matches. Germline V CDR1 and CDR2: SGHRS, YFSETQ. The CDR3 spans 15 residues. The CDR3 bases are TGCGCCAGCAGCTTCGCTAGCGGGAGTCTGGAGACCCAGTACTTC. This codes for CASSFASGSLETQYF.